Reported below is one TCR beta chain. Its antigen remains unknown. Primers for the PCR totalled 60 Vbeta and 13 Jbeta. Using immunoSEQ multiplex PCR, the repertoire was profiled, and TCRdb retains in-frame clones only, with some absent. This table has about 120,000 clones, around 10% appearing once. This entry comes from a study of cytomegalovirus exposure and HLA in healthy donors. V was shortened by 6 bases and J by 0 bases, with 6 bases between the two germline ends. Germline CDR1 ENHRY, CDR2 SYGVKD. The CDR3 spans 13 residues. Overall study results and limits: Available immune exposure information covered CMV serostatus only.

The receptor comes from a man aged 25 to 40 in good health and CMV-seronegative. The sequenced sample was PBMCs. The V and J genes are TRBV10-3 and TRBJ1-3, with D unresolved. The CDR3 region is CAISGDSGNTIYF. For the CDR3, the DNA is TGTGCCATCAGCGGGGACTCTGGAAACACCATATATTTT.